This record covers a single T cell receptor beta chain. Its target is not known. TCRdb's table, derived via immunoSEQ multiplex PCR, lists solely in-frame clones and lacks some. The sample consists of fewer than 1.4 million clones, 78% of them appearing once. This specimen comes from a study of shared clonotypes between healthy human individuals. Whole-study results and caveats: Limited genetic and exposure-history diversity came from having few donors.

CDR1 is SGHAT and CDR2 is FQNNGV in the germline V gene. The CDR3 is made up of 15 amino acids. Trimming stripped 2 bases from V and 4 bases from J, with 11 bases between. Sequences were obtained from memory CD4+ T cells from PBMCs. Documented subset: CD45RA-negative fraction. The source of this sequence is a man aged 18 to 30 in good health. Some clones in this sample may be carry-over from other donors' samples. The chain employs TRBV11-2 and TRBJ2-2; no clear D gene. CDR3 residues: CASSLWALPTGELFF. The CDR3 region has the DNA TGTGCCAGCAGCTTATGGGCACTCCCCACCGGGGAGCTGTTTTTT.